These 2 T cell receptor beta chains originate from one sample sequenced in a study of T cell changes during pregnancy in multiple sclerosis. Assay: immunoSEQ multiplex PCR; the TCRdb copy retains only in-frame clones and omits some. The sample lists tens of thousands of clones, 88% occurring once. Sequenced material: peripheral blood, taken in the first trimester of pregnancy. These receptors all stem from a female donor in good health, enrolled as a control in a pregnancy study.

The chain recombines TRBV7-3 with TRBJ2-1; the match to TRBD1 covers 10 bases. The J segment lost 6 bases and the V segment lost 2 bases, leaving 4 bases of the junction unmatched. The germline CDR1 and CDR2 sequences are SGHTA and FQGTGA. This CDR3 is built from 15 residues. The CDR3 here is CASSLEGQGTNEQFF. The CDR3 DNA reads TGTGCCAGCAGCTTAGAGGGACAGGGGACCAATGAGCAGTTCTTC.

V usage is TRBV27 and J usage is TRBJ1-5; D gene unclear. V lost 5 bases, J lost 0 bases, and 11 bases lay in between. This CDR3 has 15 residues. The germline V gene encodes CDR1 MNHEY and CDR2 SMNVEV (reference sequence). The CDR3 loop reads CASSPWANSNQPQHF. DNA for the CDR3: TGTGCCAGCAGTCCGTGGGCCAATAGCAATCAGCCCCAGCATTTT.